One and the same sample provided the 20 T cell receptor beta chains below, sequenced in a study of tumor-infiltrating lymphocytes in primary liver carcinoma. Total RNA and DNA came together from roughly 20-30 mg of bulk tissue without cell sorting. The investigators made TCR beta cDNA from around 530 ng total RNA, using a constant-region primer. Slightly modified ARM-PCR, run as three nested multiplex PCR rounds, produced the TCR beta libraries. Running roughly 10 cycles apiece, the first two PCR rounds relied on TRBV1-TRBV30 forward primers together with a C-beta reverse primer. MiXCR, run by TCRdb on the multiplex PCR reads, gives a single entry per CDR3 protein. The data contain roughly 120,000 distinct CDR3 sequences, 50% to 70% of them seen just once; the ten biggest clones take up approximately 9.7%. Source material: liver tumor tissue from sampling region 1. This sample's subset: tumor region T1, superior pole. These receptors all come from a woman aged 60-75 years with primary liver carcinoma and hepatitis B virus infection.

Comments on this clonotype: Possible read error: a much larger clone is one base away. The rearrangement links TRBV12-3 or TRBV12-4 to TRBJ2-2; D unresolved. The ends were cut back, 0 bases at V and 9 bases at J, with 8 bases in the middle. The CDR3 has 13 residues. The CDR3 is CASSLAVARELFF. The CDR3 DNA reads as TGTGCCAGCAGTTTAGCCGTAGCCAGGGAGCTGTTTTTT.

As concerns this clonotype: With a much larger clone just one base away, this may be a read error. The gene calls are TRBV28 and TRBJ2-7; tentative D call: TRBD1 (6 bases). The CDR3 totals 11 residues. The germline V gene has CDR1 MDHEN and CDR2 SYDVKM. V lost 4 bases and J lost 12, with 13 bases in between. The CDR3 here is CASSSRTVRYF. The DNA for the CDR3 is TGTGCCAGCAGTTCGCGGACAGTCCGGTACTTC.

This clonotype was seen repeatedly, ten times or more. The chain carries TRBV6-1 and TRBJ1-5; D remains unclear. This CDR3 has 13 residues. Trimming took off 2 bases at V and 5 bases at J, with 7 bases between the two ends. Germline-derived CDR1 and CDR2 are MNHNS and SASEGT. The CDR3 is CASSEMYDQPQHF. The DNA of the CDR3 is TGTGCCAGCAGTGAAATGTACGATCAGCCCCAGCATTTT.

The rearrangement joins TRBV4-2 to TRBJ1-6, with 7 bases aligning to TRBD1. Germline V gene lookup returns CDR1 LGHNA and CDR2 YNFKEQ. The CDR3 is 15 residues long. The CDR3 loop reads CVSGDAGGHNSPLHF. The CDR3 DNA sequence: TGTGTTAGCGGGGATGCAGGGGGACATAATTCACCCCTCCACTTT.

The chain links TRBV6-5 to TRBJ2-3; tentative D call: TRBD2 (6 bases). The CDR3 has 15 residues. Trimming stripped 6 bases from V and 6 bases from J, with 19 bases between. CDR1 and CDR2 from the germline V gene are MNHEY and SVGAGI. The CDR3 loop is CASSRGRGVSDTQYF. In DNA form, the CDR3 reads TGTGCCAGCAGCCGGGGGAGAGGGGTCTCCGATACGCAGTATTTT.

Remarks on this clonotype: At one end the junction does not follow the germline gene, possibly because of a read error. The rearrangement uses TRBV29-1 and TRBJ2-2, with 8 bases aligning to TRBD2. CDR3 length: 17 amino acids. CDR1 is SQVTM and CDR2 is ANQGSEA in the germline V gene. CDR3 region: CSVGADGNGRDHGELVF. The CDR3, as DNA: TGCAGCGTTGGGGCAGATGGTAACGGGAGGGATCACGGGGAGCTGGTTTTT.

This clonotype was observed many times. This chain's CDR3 is CASTGTSGRSFYNEQFF. CDR3 DNA: TGTGCCAGCACCGGGACTAGCGGGAGGTCCTTTTACAATGAGCAGTTCTTC. This chain links TRBV6-2 or TRBV6-3 with TRBJ2-1, with 15 bases fitting TRBD2. The junction had 8 bases not matched to a gene; V was cut back by 7 bases and J by 4 bases. The CDR3 sequence is 17 residues long. Germline CDR1 is MNHEY and CDR2 is SVGEGT.

In regard to this clonotype: This could be a read error, since a much larger clone is one nucleotide away. The genes are TRBV5-6 and TRBJ1-1, with D unclear. The CDR3 sequence is 12 residues long. Looked up from germline, CDR1 is SGHDT and CDR2 is YYEEEE. V was trimmed by 2 bases and J by 7 bases, leaving 9 bases between them. The CDR3, as DNA: TGTGCCAGCAGCTTATCCCGAAGTGAAGCTTTCTTT. It is translated as CASSLSRSEAFF.

About this clonotype itself: Because the CDR3 is missing its conserved closing phenylalanine or tryptophan, this is likely a read error. The CDR3 region has the DNA TGTGCCAGCATGCAGGGGCATGGCTATGGCTACACCTTA. It is translated as CASMQGHGYGYTL. The chain uses TRBV28 and TRBJ1-2, with TRBD1 as a possible D gene (6 bases). This CDR3 is 13 amino acids long. V was pared by 7 bases and J by 4 bases, with 13 bases between. Germline V lookup: CDR1 MDHEN, CDR2 SYDVKM.

The V gene is TRBV2, the J gene TRBJ1-5, with D unresolved. There are 13 residues in the CDR3. Germline values: CDR1 SNHLY, CDR2 FYNNEI. Trimming pared 0 bases from V and 5 bases from J, leaving 5 bases between. CDR3 region: CASSEASDQPQHF. For the CDR3, the DNA is TGTGCCAGCAGTGAAGCCTCAGATCAGCCCCAGCATTTT. The entire variable domain, with the rest obtained from reference TRBV2 and TRBJ1-5, is as follows: EPEVTQTPSHQVTQMGQEVILRCVPISNHLYFYWYRQILGQKVEFLVSFYNNEISEKSEIFDDQFSVERPDGSNFTLKIRSTKLEDSAMYFCASSEASDQPQHFGDGTRLSIL.

Worth noting for this clonotype: The CDR3 end shows no conserved phenylalanine or tryptophan, and so a read error is likely. The genes are TRBV11-2 and TRBJ2-5, with TRBD2 matching over 9 bases. This CDR3 comprises 16 residues. CDR1 and CDR2 from the germline V gene are SGHAT and FQNNGV. CDR3 amino acids: CTISYSRGSGRETQYL. CDR3 DNA: TGTACCATCAGCTACTCCCGTGGTAGCGGGAGAGAGACCCAGTACTTA.

Remarks on this clonotype: A read error may be the cause here, since a much bigger clone is one base away. This chain uses TRBV29-1 with TRBJ1-1, with no clear D. The CDR3 sequence is 14 residues long. The V gene's germline CDR1 is SQVTM and CDR2 ANQGSEA. The chain's CDR3 is CRVRPSQLNTEAFF. Here the CDR3 DNA reads TGCAGGGTTAGACCGAGCCAATTGAACACTGAAGCTTTCTTT.

There are many counts of this clonotype. The chain combines TRBV30 with TRBJ1-4, with D unclear. The V gene's germline CDR1 is GTSNPN and CDR2 SVGIG (reference sequence). The CDR3 extends over 14 amino acids. Trimming pared 2 bases from V and 7 bases from J, leaving 14 bases between. DNA of the CDR3: TGTGCCTGGAGTCTAGGCGGGCTCGGTGAAAAACTGTTTTTT. It codes for CAWSLGGLGEKLFF.

This rearrangement joins TRBV11-2 to TRBJ2-5; possibly TRBD1 or TRBD2 for D (5 bases each). Germline assignment: CDR1 SGHAT and CDR2 FQNNGV. Trimming stripped 1 base from V and 7 bases from J, with 22 bases between. There are 17 residues in the CDR3. The CDR3 nucleotides are TGTGCCAGCAGCTTAGTTCCCAGAGGGAGAATCCAGGGGACCCAGTACTTC. Its translation: CASSLVPRGRIQGTQYF.

Here the CDR3 DNA reads TGCAGCGTTGAAGATCTTGACTGCTACGAGCAGTACTTC. It is translated as CSVEDLDCYEQYF. The chain joins TRBV29-1 to TRBJ2-7; the D is unclear. The CDR3 contains 13 residues. V lost 0 bases and J 3 bases, leaving 9 bases between the germline ends. The germline V gene has CDR1 SQVTM and CDR2 ANQGSEA.

On this clonotype: The CDR3 does not end in the conserved phenylalanine or tryptophan, so this is likely a read error. The J gene is TRBJ2-7, the V gene TRBV14, with 10 bases aligning to TRBD2. CDR1 is SGHDN, CDR2 FVKESK, per germline. This CDR3 spans 15 amino acids. The CDR3 DNA sequence: TGCGCCAGTAGCCAAACTAGCGGGGACTCCTACGAGCAGTACTTA. Translating it yields CASSQTSGDSYEQYL.

Regarding this clonotype: One end of the junction varies from germline; a read error may be responsible. CDR3: CTSSFSGQRNYSYTF. The CDR3, as DNA: TGTACCAGCAGCTTTAGCGGACAGCGTAACTATAGCTACACCTTC. The chain carries TRBV11-2 and TRBJ1-2; weak D call: TRBD1 (6 bases). The CDR3 loop spans 15 amino acids. CDR1 and CDR2 (germline): SGHAT, FQNNGV.

With respect to this clonotype: One end of the junction is discordant with germline, which a read error may explain. The chain has TRBV5-6 and TRBJ1-2, with D possibly matching TRBD1 (6 bases). In germline, CDR1 is SGHDT, CDR2 YYEEEE. The CDR3 sequence is 15 residues long. CDR3 amino acids: CANSLVGRGAEGYTF. Here the CDR3 DNA reads TGTGCCAACAGCCTCGTGGGCAGGGGAGCGGAGGGCTACACCTTC.

Only a few counts were recorded for this clonotype. One end of the junction fails to match germline, which may point to a read error. The V call is TRBV29-1, the J call TRBJ2-7; 7 bases are shared with TRBD1. Germline V gene data show CDR1 as SQVTM and CDR2 as ANQGSEA. CDR3 length: 11 amino acids. In nucleotides, the CDR3 is TGCGGCGTTGGACAGGACGACGAGCAGTACTTC. Encoded protein: CGVGQDDEQYF.

This clonotype was observed at least ten times. The chain joins TRBV6-1 to TRBJ1-1; tentatively, D is TRBD1 (5 bases). Germline loops: CDR1 MNHNS, CDR2 SASEGT. This CDR3 spans 12 amino acids. Deletions cut 8 bases from V and 5 bases from J, with 12 bases between. Here the CDR3 DNA reads TGTGCCAGCGCGGGCGGGGGTACTGAAGCTTTCTTT. Its protein product is CASAGGGTEAFF.